This is a list of T cell receptor beta chains from one sample in a study of CD8 T cells in Susac syndrome. TCRdb re-derived calls from the immunoSEQ multiplex PCR reads in MiXCR, one entry per CDR3 protein. This table has some 100,000 distinct CDR3 sequences, approximately 91% appearing once. The sample taken for sequencing was CD4+ T cells from PBMCs. The receptors come from a human donor in good health. Each CDR3 is given with its conserved first and last residue. A D gene is named only where the DNA matches it firmly. Clone size is shown for a subset of rows, as once, few, many or a class of expanded clone.

TGTGCCAGCACCGAAGGGATTCTCCGAGAGACCCAGTACTTC,CASTEGILRETQYF,TRBJ2-5,TRBV6-1,NA,NA
TGCAGCGTTCTCCACACTGAAGCTTTCTTT,CSVLHTEAFF,TRBJ1-1,TRBV29-1,NA,NA
TGTGCCAGTTTACTCCCTAGCGGGGGGGCCGACACCGGGGAGCTGTTTTTT,CASLLPSGGADTGELFF,TRBJ2-2,TRBV19,NA,TRBD2
TGTGCCAGCAGAGCCCCTGCGGAGGGAAACACCATATATTTT,CASRAPAEGNTIYF,TRBJ1-3,TRBV7-2,NA,NA
TGTGCCAGCAGTGACTCGGGGCAGGGAGGAGATACGCAGTATTTT,CASSDSGQGGDTQYF,TRBJ2-3,TRBV6-4,NA,NA
TGTGCCAGCAGTTACTCGGAGGGGGACAATGAGCAGTTCTTC,CASSYSEGDNEQFF,TRBJ2-1,TRBV6-5,NA,NA
TGTGCCAGCTCACCGGGGCAGGGGCCGAGCAATCAGCCCCAGCATTTT,CASSPGQGPSNQPQHF,TRBJ1-5,TRBV18,once,NA
TGTGCCAGCAGTCGGCCTCGAGTGGACGAGCAGTACTTC,CASSRPRVDEQYF,TRBJ2-7,TRBV6-2/TRBV6-3,NA,NA
TGTGCCAGCAGCGCTTCACAGGCGTGGGACACTGAAGCTTTCTTT,CASSASQAWDTEAFF,TRBJ1-1,TRBV9,NA,NA
TGTGCCAGCAGCCCTTCAGGGGGGGCTAAGGATGAGCAGTTCTTC,CASSPSGGAKDEQFF,TRBJ2-1,TRBV7-2,once,NA
TGTGCCAGCAGCTTAGATGGCCCTCGGGAGACCCAGTACTTC,CASSLDGPRETQYF,TRBJ2-5,TRBV7-6,NA,NA
TGTGCCAGCAGCCCCGTTCGGACAGATACGCAGTATTTT,CASSPVRTDTQYF,TRBJ2-3,TRBV7-6,NA,NA
TGCAGCGCCACCCACAGGGAATTCGGACTGTTTTTT,CSATHREFGLFF,TRBJ1-4,TRBV29-1,NA,NA
TGTGCCAGCAGTCCGAGCGGGAGGAAGGTGGATGAGCAGTTCTTC,CASSPSGRKVDEQFF,TRBJ2-1,TRBV12-3/TRBV12-4,once,TRBD2
TGCGCCAGCAGCCCGTCCCCGGAACAGTCGAGAGATACGCAGTATTTT,CASSPSPEQSRDTQYF,TRBJ2-3,TRBV5-1,NA,NA
TGCAGTGCTACCCGGGAAGCGGGCTACAATGAGCAGTTCTTC,CSATREAGYNEQFF,TRBJ2-1,TRBV20-1,NA,NA
TGTGCCAGCAGCGACTCGGGGACGCCTAATTCACCCCTCCACTTT,CASSDSGTPNSPLHF,TRBJ1-6,TRBV7-3,NA,NA
TGCGCCAGCAGCTTGGCGACAGGGGTCTTCCGCAACACTGAAGCTTTCTTT,CASSLATGVFRNTEAFF,TRBJ1-1,TRBV5-1,NA,TRBD1
TGTGCCAGCAGCCCGTCGGGGGTTCACACCGGGGAGCTGTTTTTT,CASSPSGVHTGELFF,TRBJ2-2,TRBV7-3,NA,NA
TGCAGCGTTGAGGGCGGGCGGACCTACAATGAGCAGTTCTTC,CSVEGGRTYNEQFF,TRBJ2-1,TRBV29-1,NA,NA
TGTGCCAGCAGCTCTCGGGGTAGCGCGAGATACACAGATACGCAGTATTTT,CASSSRGSARYTDTQYF,TRBJ2-3,TRBV7-9,NA,NA
TGTGCCAGCAGTCCCGACAGGGGTGTAAACACCATATATTTT,CASSPDRGVNTIYF,TRBJ1-3,TRBV2,NA,TRBD1
TGTGCCAGCAGCTTACCCCGGCTAGCGGGGCCCACAGATACGCAGTATTTT,CASSLPRLAGPTDTQYF,TRBJ2-3,TRBV7-8,NA,TRBD2
TGCAGCGTTGAAGGATCGACGGAGAGCTCCTACGAGCAGTACTTC,CSVEGSTESSYEQYF,TRBJ2-7,TRBV29-1,NA,NA
TGTGCCAGTAGTATAGACGATGGACGGAGGAACACTGAAGCTTTCTTT,CASSIDDGRRNTEAFF,TRBJ1-1,TRBV19,NA,NA
TGTGCCAGCAGCTTTGGACAGCAAGAGACCCAGTACTTC,CASSFGQQETQYF,TRBJ2-5,TRBV7-7,once,NA